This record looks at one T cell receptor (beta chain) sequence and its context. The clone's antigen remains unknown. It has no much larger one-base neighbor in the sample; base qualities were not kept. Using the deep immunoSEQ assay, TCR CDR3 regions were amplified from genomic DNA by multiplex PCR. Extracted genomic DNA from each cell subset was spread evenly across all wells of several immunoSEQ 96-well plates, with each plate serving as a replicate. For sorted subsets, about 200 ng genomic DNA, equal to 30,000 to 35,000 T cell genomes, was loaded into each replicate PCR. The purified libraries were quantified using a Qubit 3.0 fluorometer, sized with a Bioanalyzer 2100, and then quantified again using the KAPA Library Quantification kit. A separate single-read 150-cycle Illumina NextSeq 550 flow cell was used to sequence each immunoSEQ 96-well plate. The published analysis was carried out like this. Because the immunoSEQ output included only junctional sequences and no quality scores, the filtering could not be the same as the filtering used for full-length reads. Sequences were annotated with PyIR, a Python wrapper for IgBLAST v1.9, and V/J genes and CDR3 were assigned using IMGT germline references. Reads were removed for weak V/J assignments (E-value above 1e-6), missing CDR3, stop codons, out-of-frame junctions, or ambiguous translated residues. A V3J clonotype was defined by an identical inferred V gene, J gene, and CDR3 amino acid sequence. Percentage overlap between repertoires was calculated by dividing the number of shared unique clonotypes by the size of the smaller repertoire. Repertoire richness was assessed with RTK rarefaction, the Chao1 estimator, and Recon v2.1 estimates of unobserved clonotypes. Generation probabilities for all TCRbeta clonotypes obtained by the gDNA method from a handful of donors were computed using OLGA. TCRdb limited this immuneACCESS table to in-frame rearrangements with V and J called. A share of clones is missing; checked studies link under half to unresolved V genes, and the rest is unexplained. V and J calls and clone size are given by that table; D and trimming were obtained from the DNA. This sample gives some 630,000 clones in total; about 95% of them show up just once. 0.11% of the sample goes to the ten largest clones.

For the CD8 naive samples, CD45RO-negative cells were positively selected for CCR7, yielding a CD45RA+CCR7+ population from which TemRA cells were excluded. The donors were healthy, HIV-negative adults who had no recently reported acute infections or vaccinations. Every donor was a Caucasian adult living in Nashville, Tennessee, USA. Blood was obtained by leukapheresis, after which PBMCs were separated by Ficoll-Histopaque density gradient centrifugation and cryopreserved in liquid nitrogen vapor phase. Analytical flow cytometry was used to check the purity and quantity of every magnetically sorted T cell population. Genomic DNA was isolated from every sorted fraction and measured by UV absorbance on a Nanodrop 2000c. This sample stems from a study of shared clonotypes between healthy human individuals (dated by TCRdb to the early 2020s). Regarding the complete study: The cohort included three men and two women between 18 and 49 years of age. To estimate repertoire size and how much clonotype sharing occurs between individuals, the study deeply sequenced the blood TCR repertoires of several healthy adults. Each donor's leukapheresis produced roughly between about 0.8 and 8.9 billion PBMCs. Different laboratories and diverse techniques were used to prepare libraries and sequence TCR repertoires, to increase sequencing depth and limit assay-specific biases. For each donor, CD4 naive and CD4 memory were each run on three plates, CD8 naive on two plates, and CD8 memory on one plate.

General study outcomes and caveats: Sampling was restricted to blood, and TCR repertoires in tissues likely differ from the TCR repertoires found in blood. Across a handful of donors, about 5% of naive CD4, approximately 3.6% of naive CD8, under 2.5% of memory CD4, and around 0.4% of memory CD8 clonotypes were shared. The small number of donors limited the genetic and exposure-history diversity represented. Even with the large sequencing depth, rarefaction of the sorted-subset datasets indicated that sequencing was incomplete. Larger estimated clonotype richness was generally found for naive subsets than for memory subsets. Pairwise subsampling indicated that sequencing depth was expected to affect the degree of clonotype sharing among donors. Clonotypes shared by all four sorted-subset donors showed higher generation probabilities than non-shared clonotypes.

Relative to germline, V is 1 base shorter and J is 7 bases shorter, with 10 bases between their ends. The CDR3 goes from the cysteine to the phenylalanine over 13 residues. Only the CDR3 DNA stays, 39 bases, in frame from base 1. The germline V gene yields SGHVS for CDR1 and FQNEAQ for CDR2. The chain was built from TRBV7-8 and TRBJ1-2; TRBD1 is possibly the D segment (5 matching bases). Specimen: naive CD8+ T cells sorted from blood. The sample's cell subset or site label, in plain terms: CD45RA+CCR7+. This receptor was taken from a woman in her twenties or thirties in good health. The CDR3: CASSLGQGAGYTF. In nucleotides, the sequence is TGTGCCAGCAGCTTAGGGCAGGGCGCTGGCTACACCTTC.